The rows below give T cell receptor beta chains drawn from one sample of a study of cytomegalovirus exposure and HLA in healthy donors. Sequenced by immunoSEQ multiplex PCR; TCRdb stores in-frame clones only, minus some. The repertoire has tens of thousands of clones, around 80% of them found once; the top ten carry around 3.1%. Sequencing was performed on PBMCs. The receptors were sampled from a man between 50 and 59 years old in good health and CMV-seropositive. Both conserved end residues are part of each CDR3.

J gene,V gene,CDR3 protein
TRBJ2-1,TRBV13,CASLQFGKDNEQFF
TRBJ1-6,TRBV27,CASSPHGPIRAPLHF
TRBJ2-1,TRBV18,CASSPPSGVSSYNEQFF
TRBJ2-3,TRBV9,CASSRDSSTDTQYF
TRBJ1-6,TRBV7-9,CSSSLDRFMNSPLHF
TRBJ2-2,TRBV19,CASSSGRNTGELFF
TRBJ2-2,TRBV6-4,CASSGTSADVVGELFF
TRBJ2-3,TRBV6-1,CASSEGGTDTQYF
TRBJ2-7,TRBV5-5,CASRRDLTGRSYEQYF
TRBJ2-5,TRBV19,CASSVKTGTQYF
TRBJ2-3,TRBV4-3,CASSQGGSADTQYF
TRBJ2-7,TRBV30,CAWSGGAYEQYF
TRBJ1-2,TRBV6-5,CASSAQTGVGGYTF
TRBJ1-2,TRBV6-6,CASSRGTGGGGYTF
TRBJ2-3,TRBV11-3,CASSLGDRGSHDTQYF
TRBJ2-2,TRBV19,CASTGTSGIANTGELFF
TRBJ2-4,TRBV27,CASSATVKNIQYF
TRBJ1-1,TRBV5-1,CASSLMTGLNTEAFF
TRBJ1-3,TRBV9,CASSIGAHPLETPYILEREGIYF
TRBJ2-7,TRBV11-3,CASSSGPEQYF
TRBJ2-1,TRBV9,CASSVASGIGGEQFF
TRBJ2-3,TRBV7-9,CASSLPGTSGTSTDTQYF
TRBJ2-7,TRBV7-9,CASSYLAGSYEQYF
TRBJ2-1,TRBV5-1,CASSLGRSDNEQFF
TRBJ2-4,TRBV7-2,CASSPPGLPKDSQYF
TRBJ2-5,TRBV25-1,CASSELGVQETQYF
TRBJ1-2,TRBV11-2,CASSLQGVGYGYTF
TRBJ2-6,TRBV11-2,CASSPQASGANGLTF
TRBJ2-1,TRBV7-3,CASSSWTSGSSYNEQFF
TRBJ2-7,TRBV7-2,CASSGAGVGAYEQYF
TRBJ1-4,TRBV15,CATSPRVFQEKLFF
TRBJ2-7,TRBV12-5,CASGLGTSGFYEQYF
TRBJ2-6,TRBV30,CAWSVRAGAPSGANVLTF
TRBJ2-3,TRBV11-3,CASSRGMGTDTQYF
TRBJ2-1,TRBV27,CASSLWVQGRSSYNEQFF
TRBJ1-5,TRBV7-6,CASSLGTDQPQHF
TRBJ2-2,TRBV7-9,CSSSPVPSGGKAGELFF
TRBJ2-1,TRBV9,CASSVVLAGTDEQFF
TRBJ2-3,TRBV18,CASSPPGTGSSTDTQYF
TRBJ2-2,TRBV7-2,CASSRLAEPYTGELFF
TRBJ2-1,TRBV7-2,CASSLKGNTAYNEQFF
TRBJ2-7,TRBV6-5,CASSFVGGSYEQYF
TRBJ2-7,TRBV11-2,CASSLVLTGGRIYEQYF
TRBJ2-3,TRBV10-3,CAIKPDRENTDTQYF
TRBJ1-2,TRBV19,CASSIPIQGPGYTF
TRBJ1-3,TRBV9,CASSGAGYPGNTIYF
TRBJ2-2,TRBV7-9,CASSMRQGASSGELFF
TRBJ2-7,TRBV5-1,CASSKGLGVYEQYF
TRBJ2-2,TRBV11-3,CASSLVGDINTGELFF
TRBJ1-5,TRBV30,CAWSPQNRGLTYSNQPQHF
TRBJ2-1,TRBV19,CASSGTSKPYNEQFF
TRBJ1-1,TRBV28,CASSLQLNTEAFF
TRBJ2-4,TRBV4-3,CASSQWEGNSQYF